This TCR beta chain comes out of a study of T-cell memory formation after mild COVID-19. The germline V gene has CDR1 SQVTM and CDR2 ANQGSEA. J gave up 8 bases and V 6 bases, and 9 bases lay outside the gene matches. CDR3 length: 14 residues. A single record per CDR3 protein comes from TCRdb applying MiXCR to the 5' RACE reads. The sample lists fewer than 140,000 distinct CDR3 sequences, around 12% occurring once. This clonotype was detected only a few times. The clonotype originates from an adult woman who had mild COVID-19 (a few samples of this study predate the infection). Cell type and time point are not known. Sequenced input: PBMCs or a T cell subset sorted from them (not recorded which). The chain is built from TRBV29-1 and TRBJ2-1, with 11 positions matching TRBD2. The CDR3 protein is CSVATSGVGDEQFF. The CDR3 DNA is TGCAGCGTGGCGACTAGCGGGGTTGGGGATGAGCAGTTCTTC.